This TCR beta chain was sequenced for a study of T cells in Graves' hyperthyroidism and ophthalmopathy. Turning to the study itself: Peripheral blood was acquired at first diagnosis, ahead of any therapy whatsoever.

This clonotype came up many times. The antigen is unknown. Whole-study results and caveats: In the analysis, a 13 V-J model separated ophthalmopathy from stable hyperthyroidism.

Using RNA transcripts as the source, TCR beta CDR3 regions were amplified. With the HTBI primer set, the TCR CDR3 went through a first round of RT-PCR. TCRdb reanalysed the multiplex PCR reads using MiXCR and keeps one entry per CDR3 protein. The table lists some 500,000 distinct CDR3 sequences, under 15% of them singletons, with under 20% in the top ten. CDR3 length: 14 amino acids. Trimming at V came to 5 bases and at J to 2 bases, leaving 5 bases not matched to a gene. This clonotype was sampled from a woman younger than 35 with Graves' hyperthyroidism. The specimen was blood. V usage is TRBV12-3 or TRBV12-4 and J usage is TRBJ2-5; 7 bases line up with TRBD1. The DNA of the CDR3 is TGTGCCAGCAGTCGGGACAGCGCTCAAGAGACCCAGTACTTC. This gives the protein CASSRDSAQETQYF.